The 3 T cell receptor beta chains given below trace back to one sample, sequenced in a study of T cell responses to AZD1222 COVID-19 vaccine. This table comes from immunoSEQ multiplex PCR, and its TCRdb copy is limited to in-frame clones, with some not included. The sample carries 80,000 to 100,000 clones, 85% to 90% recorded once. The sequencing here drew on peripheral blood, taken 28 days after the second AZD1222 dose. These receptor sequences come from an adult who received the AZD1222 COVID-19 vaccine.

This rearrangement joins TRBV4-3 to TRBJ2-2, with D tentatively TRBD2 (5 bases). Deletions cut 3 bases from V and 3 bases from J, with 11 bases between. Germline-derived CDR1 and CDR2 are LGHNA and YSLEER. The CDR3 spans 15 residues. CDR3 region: CASSQATIHTGELFF. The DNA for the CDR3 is TGCGCCAGCAGCCAGGCGACTATCCACACCGGGGAGCTGTTTTTT.

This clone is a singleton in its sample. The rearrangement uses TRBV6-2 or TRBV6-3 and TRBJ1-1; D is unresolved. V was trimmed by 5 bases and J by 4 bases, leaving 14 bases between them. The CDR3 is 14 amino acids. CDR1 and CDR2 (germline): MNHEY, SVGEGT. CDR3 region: CASSSRVEATEAFF. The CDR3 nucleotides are TGTGCCAGCAGTAGTCGAGTCGAGGCCACTGAAGCTTTCTTT.

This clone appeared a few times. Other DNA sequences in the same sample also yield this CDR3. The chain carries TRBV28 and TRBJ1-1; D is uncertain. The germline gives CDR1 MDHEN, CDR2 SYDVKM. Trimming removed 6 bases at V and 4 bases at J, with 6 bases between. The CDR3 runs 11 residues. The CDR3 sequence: CASSSGTEAFF. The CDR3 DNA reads TGTGCCAGCAGCTCCGGCACTGAAGCTTTCTTT.